This T cell receptor (beta chain) is drawn from a study of a mutant IDH1 vaccine in newly diagnosed glioma. Overall study context: Patients underwent eight vaccinations, which took place in weeks 1, 3, 5, 7, 11, 15, 19 and 23. Pretreatment consisted of radiotherapy, temozolomide, or both, with most receiving both.

Concerning this clone: Its antigen is as yet unknown.

Germline V lookup: CDR1 LNHDA, CDR2 SQIVND (reference sequence). Trimming removed 7 bases from V and 4 bases from J; junction bases left unmatched: 10. This CDR3 has 15 amino acids. Time point specified: week 5, during vaccination. Topical imiquimod was applied with each vaccine dose, which held 300 ug of mutant IDH1 20-mer peptide. The assay was immunoSEQ multiplex PCR, and TCRdb's table has in-frame clones only and misses some. The sample has some 51,000 clones, around 80% seen once. The chain employs TRBV19 and TRBJ1-2, with TRBD1 identical over 9 bases. The clonotype was recovered from a man aged 45-65 years with glioma. The sample here was PBMCs, taken from a glioma patient whose treatment included an IDH1 peptide vaccine. The CDR3: CASNLPGQGAYGYTF. CDR3 DNA: TGTGCCAGTAATCTTCCGGGACAGGGAGCCTATGGCTACACCTTC.